This paragraph reports one T cell receptor (beta chain). Antigen: not known. For TCR, cDNA came from 5'RACE template switching, which added a universal primer site and UMIs. From the 5' RACE reads, TCRdb called clonotypes with MiXCR, one entry per CDR3 protein. The sample carries 300,000 or so distinct CDR3 sequences, 4% recorded once. This CDR3 has 13 residues. V lost 4 bases, J lost 6 bases, and 13 bases lay in between. Germline V gene sequence: CDR1 SSHAT, CDR2 FNYEAQ (reference sequence). This entry belongs to a study of T cells after yellow fever vaccination. Findings and limits, study-wide: Sorted repertoires could include abundant contaminating clonotypes from bulk cells. Shared CD4/CD8 clonotypes were a small share, likely from convergent recombination. Post-booster repertoires contained most primary-vaccination clones again (96% CD4, roughly 90% CD8).

The receptor was isolated from a man aged 18 to 29 who received the YFV17D yellow fever vaccine. The specimen comprised PBMCs, sampled 5 days after the yellow fever booster vaccination. V gene TRBV7-7 combines with J gene TRBJ2-7; a possible D gene is TRBD2 (5 bases). In DNA form, the CDR3 reads TGTGCCAGCAGCTCGAGCTACAGCGGCGAGCAGTACTTC. This sequence encodes CASSSSYSGEQYF.